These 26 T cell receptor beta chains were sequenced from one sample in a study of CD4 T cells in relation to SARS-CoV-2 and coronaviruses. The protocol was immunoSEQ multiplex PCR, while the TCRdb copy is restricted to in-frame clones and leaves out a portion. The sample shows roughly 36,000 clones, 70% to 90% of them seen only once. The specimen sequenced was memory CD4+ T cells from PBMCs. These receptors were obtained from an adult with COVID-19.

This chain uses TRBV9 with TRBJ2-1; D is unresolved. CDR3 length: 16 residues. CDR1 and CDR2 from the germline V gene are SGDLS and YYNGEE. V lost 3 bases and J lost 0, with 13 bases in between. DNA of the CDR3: TGTGCCAGCAGCGAGAGGAGTAAGAGCTCCTACAATGAGCAGTTCTTC. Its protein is CASSERSKSSYNEQFF. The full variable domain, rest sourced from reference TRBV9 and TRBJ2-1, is DSGVTQTPKHLITATGQRVTLRCSPRSGDLSVYWYQQSLDQGLQFLIQYYNGEERAKGNILERFSAQQFPDLHSELNLSSLELGDSALYFCASSERSKSSYNEQFFGPGTRLTVL.

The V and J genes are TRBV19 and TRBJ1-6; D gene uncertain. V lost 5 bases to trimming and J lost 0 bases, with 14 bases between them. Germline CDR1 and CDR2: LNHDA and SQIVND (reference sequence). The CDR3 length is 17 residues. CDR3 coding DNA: TGTGCCAGTAGTTTATCCACGGCGGGCTCCTATAATTCACCCCTCCACTTT. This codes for CASSLSTAGSYNSPLHF.

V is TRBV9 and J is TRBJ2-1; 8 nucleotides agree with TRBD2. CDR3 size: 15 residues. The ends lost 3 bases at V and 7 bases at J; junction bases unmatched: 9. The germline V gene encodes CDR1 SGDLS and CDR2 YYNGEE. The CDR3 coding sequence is TGTGCCAGCAGCGCCGGGAGGGCGTGGCAAAATGAGCAGTTCTTC. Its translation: CASSAGRAWQNEQFF.

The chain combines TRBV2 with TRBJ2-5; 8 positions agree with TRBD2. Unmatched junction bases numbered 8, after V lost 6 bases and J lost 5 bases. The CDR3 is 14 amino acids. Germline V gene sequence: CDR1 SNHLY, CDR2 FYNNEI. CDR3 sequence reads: CASSPAGVGETQYF. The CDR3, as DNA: TGTGCCAGCAGCCCAGCGGGAGTGGGGGAGACCCAGTACTTC. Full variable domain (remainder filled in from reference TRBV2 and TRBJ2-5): EPEVTQTPSHQVTQMGQEVILRCVPISNHLYFYWYRQILGQKVEFLVSFYNNEISEKSEIFDDQFSVERPDGSNFTLKIRSTKLEDSAMYFCASSPAGVGETQYFGPGTRLLVL.

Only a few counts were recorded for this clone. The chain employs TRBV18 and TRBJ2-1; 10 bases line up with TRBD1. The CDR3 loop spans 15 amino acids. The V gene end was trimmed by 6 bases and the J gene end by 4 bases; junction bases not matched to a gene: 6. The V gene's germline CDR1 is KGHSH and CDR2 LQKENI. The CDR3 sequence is CASSPGTGAYNEQFF. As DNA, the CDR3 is TGTGCCAGCTCCCCCGGGACAGGGGCTTACAATGAGCAGTTCTTC.

CDR3 sequence reads: CASSSRLVDTQYF. As DNA, the CDR3 is TGTGCCAGCAGCTCCCGATTAGTAGATACGCAGTATTTT. The chain carries TRBV7-8 and TRBJ2-3, with D unresolved. CDR3 size: 13 residues. Trimming took 4 bases from V and 5 from J, leaving 10 bases between them. Germline loops: CDR1 SGHVS, CDR2 FQNEAQ. The whole variable domain, remainder taken from reference TRBV7-8 and TRBJ2-3, is GAGVSQSPRYKVAKRGQDVALRCDPISGHVSLFWYQQALGQGPEFLTYFQNEAQLDKSGLPSDRFFAERPEGSVSTLKIQRTQQEDSAVYLCASSSRLVDTQYFGPGTRLTVL.

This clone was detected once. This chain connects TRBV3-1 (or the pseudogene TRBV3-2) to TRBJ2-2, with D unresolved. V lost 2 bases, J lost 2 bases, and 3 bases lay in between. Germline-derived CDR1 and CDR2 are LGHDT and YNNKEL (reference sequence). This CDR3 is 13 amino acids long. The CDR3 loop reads CASSQLNTGELFF. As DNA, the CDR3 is TGTGCCAGCAGCCAACTCAACACCGGGGAGCTGTTTTTT.

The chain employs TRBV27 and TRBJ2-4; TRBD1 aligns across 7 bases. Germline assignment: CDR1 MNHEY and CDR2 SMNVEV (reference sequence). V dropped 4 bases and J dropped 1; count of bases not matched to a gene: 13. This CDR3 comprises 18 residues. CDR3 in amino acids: CASSSRPSTGTAKNIQYF. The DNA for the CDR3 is TGTGCCAGCAGTTCCCGACCCTCGACAGGGACGGCCAAAAACATTCAGTACTTC.

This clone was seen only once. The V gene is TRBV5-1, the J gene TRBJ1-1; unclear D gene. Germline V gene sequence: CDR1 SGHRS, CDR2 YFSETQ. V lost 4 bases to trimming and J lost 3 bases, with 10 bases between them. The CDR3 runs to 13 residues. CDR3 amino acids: CASSIEGDTEAFF. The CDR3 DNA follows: TGCGCCAGCAGCATTGAGGGCGACACTGAAGCTTTCTTT.

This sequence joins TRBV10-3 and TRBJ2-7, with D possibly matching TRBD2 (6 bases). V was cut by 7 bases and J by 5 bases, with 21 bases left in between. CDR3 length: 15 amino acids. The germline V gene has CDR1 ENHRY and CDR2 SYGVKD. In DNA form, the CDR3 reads TGTGCCATCATGCGTTCCACAGGTGGAGGGGACGAGCAGTACTTC. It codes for CAIMRSTGGGDEQYF.

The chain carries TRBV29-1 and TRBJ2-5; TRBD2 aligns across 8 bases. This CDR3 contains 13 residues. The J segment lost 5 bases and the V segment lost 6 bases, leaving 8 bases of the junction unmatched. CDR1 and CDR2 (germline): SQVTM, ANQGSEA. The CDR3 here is CSVRAGAGETQYF. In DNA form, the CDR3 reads TGCAGCGTAAGAGCGGGAGCGGGGGAGACCCAGTACTTC.

CDR3 region: CASIPGTFWVNQPQHF. The CDR3 DNA follows: TGTGCCAGCATCCCAGGGACCTTTTGGGTAAATCAGCCCCAGCATTTT. This chain uses TRBV28 with TRBJ1-5; perhaps TRBD1 as D (5 bases). The CDR3 runs to 16 residues. The V gene's germline CDR1 is MDHEN and CDR2 SYDVKM. V lost 7 bases and J 4 bases, leaving 20 bases between the germline ends.

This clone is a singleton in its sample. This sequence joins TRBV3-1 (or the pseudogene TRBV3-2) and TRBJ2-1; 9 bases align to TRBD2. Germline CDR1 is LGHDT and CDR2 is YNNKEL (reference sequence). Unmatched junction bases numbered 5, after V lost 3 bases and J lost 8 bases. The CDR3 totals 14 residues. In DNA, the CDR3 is TGTGCCAGCAGCCAGGGACTAGCTGTCCATGAGCAGTTCTTC. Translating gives CASSQGLAVHEQFF.

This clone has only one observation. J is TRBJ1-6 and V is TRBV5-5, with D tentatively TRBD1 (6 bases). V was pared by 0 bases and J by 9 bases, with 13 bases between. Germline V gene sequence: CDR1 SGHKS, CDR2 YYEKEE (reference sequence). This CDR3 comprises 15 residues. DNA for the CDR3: TGTGCCAGCAGCTTGGGCCGACAGGCGGGTTCACCCCTCCACTTT. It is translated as CASSLGRQAGSPLHF.

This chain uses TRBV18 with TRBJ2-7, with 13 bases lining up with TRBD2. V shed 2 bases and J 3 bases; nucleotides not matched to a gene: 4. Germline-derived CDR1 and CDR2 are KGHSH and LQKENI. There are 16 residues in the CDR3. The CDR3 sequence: CASSPRGLAGVYEQYF. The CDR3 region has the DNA TGTGCCAGCTCACCAAGAGGACTAGCGGGAGTCTACGAGCAGTACTTC.

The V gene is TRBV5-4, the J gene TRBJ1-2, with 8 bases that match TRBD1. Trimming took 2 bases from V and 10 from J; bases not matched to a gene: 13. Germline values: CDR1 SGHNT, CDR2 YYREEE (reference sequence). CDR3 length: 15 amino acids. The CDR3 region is CASSLGLGTGPVYTF. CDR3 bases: TGTGCCAGCAGCTTAGGCCTCGGGACAGGCCCTGTCTACACCTTC.

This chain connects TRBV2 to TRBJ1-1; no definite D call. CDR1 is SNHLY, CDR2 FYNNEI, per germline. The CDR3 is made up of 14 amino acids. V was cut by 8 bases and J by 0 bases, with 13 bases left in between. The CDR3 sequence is CASLGTRVNTEAFF. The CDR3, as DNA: TGTGCCAGCTTAGGCACTCGCGTGAACACTGAAGCTTTCTTT.

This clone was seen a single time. As DNA, the CDR3 is TGTGCCAGCAGCTTGGGGGGGTTAGTAATAAACACTGAAGCTTTCTTT. Translated, it gives CASSLGGLVINTEAFF. The V and J genes are TRBV5-8 and TRBJ1-1, with D possibly TRBD1 on 5 matching bases. Germline V gene lookup returns CDR1 SGHTS and CDR2 YDEGEE. This CDR3 contains 16 residues. The V and J ends lost 0 bases and 2 bases respectively, with 14 bases between them.

CDR3 nucleotides: TGTGCCAGCAGCTCGATTGTAGCGGGACCCACCTACGAGCAGTACTTC. Its translation is CASSSIVAGPTYEQYF. This chain connects TRBV5-4 to TRBJ2-7; TRBD2 matches 8 bases. There are 16 residues in the CDR3. Germline V CDR1 and CDR2: SGHNT, YYREEE (reference sequence). Trimming cost V 3 bases and J 2 bases; bases outside gene matches: 10.

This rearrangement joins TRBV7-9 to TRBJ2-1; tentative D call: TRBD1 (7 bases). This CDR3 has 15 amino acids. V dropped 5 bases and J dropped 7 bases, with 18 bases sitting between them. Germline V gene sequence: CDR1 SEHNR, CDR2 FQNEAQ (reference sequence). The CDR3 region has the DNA TGTGCCAGCAGCCGATACCCGACAGGGAGGAATGAGCAGTTCTTC. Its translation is CASSRYPTGRNEQFF. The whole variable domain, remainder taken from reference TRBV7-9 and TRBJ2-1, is DTGVSQNPRHKITKRGQNVTFRCDPISEHNRLYWYRQTLGQGPEFLTYFQNEAQLEKSRLLSDRFSAERPKGSFSTLEIQRTEQGDSAMYLCASSRYPTGRNEQFFGPGTRLTVL.

CDR3 sequence reads: CASNRGGAGELFF. For the CDR3, the DNA is TGTGCCAGCAATAGAGGAGGGGCCGGGGAGCTGTTTTTT. This sequence joins TRBV6-5 and TRBJ2-2; D may be TRBD2 (6 bases). Per germline, CDR1 MNHEY and CDR2 SVGAGI. The ends were cut back, 7 bases at V and 6 bases at J, with 12 bases in the middle. The CDR3 contains 13 residues.

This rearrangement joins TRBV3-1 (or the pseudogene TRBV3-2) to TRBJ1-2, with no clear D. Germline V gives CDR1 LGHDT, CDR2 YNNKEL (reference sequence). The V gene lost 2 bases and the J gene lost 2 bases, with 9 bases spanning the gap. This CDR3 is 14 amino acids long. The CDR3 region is CASSQRRRNYGYTF. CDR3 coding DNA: TGTGCCAGCAGCCAACGCAGGAGAAACTATGGCTACACCTTC.

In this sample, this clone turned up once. The DNA of the CDR3 is TGTGCCAGCAACGTTGAGGTATTGAGCAATCAGCCCCAGCATTTT. Amino acids: CASNVEVLSNQPQHF. This rearrangement joins TRBV6-5 to TRBJ1-5; D is ambiguous. V lost 7 bases and J lost 1, with 14 bases in between. The CDR3 has 15 residues. CDR1 is MNHEY, CDR2 SVGAGI, per germline.

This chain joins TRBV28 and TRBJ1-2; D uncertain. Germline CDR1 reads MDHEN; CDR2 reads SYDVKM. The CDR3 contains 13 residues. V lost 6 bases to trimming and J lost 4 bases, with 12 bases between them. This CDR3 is CASSLQDIYGYTF. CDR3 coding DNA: TGTGCCAGCAGCCTTCAAGACATCTATGGCTACACCTTC.

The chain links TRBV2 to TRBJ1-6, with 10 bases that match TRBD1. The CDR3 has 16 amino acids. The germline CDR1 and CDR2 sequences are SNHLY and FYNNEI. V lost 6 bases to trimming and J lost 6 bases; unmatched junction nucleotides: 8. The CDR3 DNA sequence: TGTGCCAGCAGAGGACAGGGGGTCGGGGGTAATTCACCCCTCCACTTT. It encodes CASRGQGVGGNSPLHF.

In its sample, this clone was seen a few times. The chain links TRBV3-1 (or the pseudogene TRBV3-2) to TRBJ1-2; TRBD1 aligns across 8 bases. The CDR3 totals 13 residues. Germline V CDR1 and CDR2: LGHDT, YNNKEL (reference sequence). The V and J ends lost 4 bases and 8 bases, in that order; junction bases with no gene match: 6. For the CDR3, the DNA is TGTGCCAGCAGCCCCCAGGGGGCCGCGGGCTACACCTTC. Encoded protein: CASSPQGAAGYTF.